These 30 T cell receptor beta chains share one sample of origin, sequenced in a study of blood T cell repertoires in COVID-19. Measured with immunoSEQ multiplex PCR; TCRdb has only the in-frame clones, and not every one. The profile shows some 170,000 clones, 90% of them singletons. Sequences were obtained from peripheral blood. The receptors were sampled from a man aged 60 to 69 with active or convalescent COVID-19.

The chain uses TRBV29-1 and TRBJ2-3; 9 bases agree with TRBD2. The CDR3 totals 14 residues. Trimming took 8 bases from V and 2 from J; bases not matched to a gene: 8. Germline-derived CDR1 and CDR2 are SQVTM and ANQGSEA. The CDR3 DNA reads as TGCAGCTCAAAGCGGGGGGCCTCCACAGATACGCAGTATTTT. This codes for CSSKRGASTDTQYF.

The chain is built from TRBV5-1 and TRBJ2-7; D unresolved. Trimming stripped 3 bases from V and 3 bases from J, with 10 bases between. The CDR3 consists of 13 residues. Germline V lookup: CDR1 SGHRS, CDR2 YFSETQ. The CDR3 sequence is CASSSPHSYEQYF. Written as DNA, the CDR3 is TGCGCCAGCAGCTCCCCCCACAGCTACGAGCAGTACTTC.

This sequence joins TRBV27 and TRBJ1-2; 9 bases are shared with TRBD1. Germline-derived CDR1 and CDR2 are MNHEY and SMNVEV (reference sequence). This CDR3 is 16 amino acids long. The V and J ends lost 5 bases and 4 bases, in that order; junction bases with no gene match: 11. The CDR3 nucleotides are TGTGCCAGCAGTCCGGGACAGGGATATTTCATCTATGGCTACACCTTC. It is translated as CASSPGQGYFIYGYTF.

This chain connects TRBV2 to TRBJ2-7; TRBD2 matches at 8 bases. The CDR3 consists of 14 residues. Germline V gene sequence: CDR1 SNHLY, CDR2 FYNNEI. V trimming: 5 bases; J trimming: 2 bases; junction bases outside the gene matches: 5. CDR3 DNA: TGTGCCAGCAGTAATGGCGGGGGGCCCTACGAGCAGTACTTC. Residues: CASSNGGGPYEQYF.

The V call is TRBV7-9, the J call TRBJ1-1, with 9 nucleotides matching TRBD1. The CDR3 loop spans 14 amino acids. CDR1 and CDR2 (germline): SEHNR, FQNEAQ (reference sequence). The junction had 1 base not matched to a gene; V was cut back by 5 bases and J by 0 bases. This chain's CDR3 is CASSHRGLNTEAFF. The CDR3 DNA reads TGTGCCAGCAGCCACAGGGGGCTGAACACTGAAGCTTTCTTT.

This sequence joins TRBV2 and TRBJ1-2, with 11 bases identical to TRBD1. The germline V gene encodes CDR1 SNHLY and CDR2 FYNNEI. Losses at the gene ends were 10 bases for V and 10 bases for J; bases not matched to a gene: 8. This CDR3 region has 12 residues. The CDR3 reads CAISGTGGVYTF. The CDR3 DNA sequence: TGTGCCATCAGCGGGACAGGGGGGGTCTACACCTTC.

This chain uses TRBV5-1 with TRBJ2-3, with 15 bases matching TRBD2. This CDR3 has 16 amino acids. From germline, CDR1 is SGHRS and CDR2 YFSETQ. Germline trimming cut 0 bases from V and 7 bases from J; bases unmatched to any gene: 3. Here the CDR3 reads CASSLGTSGGANTQYF. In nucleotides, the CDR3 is TGCGCCAGCAGCTTGGGGACTAGCGGGGGGGCTAATACGCAGTATTTT.

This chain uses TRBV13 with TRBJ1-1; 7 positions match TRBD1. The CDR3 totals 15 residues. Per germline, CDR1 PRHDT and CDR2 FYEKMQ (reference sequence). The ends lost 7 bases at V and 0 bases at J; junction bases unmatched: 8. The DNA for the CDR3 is TGTGCCAGCAACCGACAGGGTGATTTGAACACTGAAGCTTTCTTT. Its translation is CASNRQGDLNTEAFF. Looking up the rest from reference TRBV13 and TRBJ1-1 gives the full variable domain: AAGVIQSPRHLIKEKRETATLKCYPIPRHDTVYWYQQGPGQDPQFLISFYEKMQSDKGSIPDRFSAQQFSDYHSELNMSSLELGDSALYFCASNRQGDLNTEAFFGQGTRLTVV.

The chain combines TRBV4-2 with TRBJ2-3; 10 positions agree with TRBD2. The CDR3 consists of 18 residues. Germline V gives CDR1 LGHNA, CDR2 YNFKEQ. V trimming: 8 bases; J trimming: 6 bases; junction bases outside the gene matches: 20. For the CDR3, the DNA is TGTGCCAGCTCACTTCGTTTACGTCTAGCGGGAGTTGAGGATACGCAGTATTTT. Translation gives CASSLRLRLAGVEDTQYF.

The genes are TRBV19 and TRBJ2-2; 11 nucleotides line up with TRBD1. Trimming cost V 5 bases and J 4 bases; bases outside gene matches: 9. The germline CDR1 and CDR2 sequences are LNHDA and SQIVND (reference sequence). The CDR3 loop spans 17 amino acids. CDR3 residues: CASSPYPGTGGTGELFF. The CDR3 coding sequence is TGTGCCAGTAGTCCTTACCCCGGGACAGGGGGCACCGGGGAGCTGTTTTTT.

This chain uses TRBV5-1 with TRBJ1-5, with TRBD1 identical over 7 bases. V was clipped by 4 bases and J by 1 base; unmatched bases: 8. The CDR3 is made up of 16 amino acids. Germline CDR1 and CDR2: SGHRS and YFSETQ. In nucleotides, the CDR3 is TGCGCCAGCAGCAATGGGGACAGTACAAGCAATCAGCCCCAGCATTTT. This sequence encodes CASSNGDSTSNQPQHF.

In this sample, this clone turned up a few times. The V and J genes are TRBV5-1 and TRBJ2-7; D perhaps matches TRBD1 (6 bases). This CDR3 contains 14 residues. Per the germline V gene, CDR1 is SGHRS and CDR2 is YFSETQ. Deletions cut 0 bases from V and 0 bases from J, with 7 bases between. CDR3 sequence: CASSLGQVSYEQYF. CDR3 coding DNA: TGCGCCAGCAGCTTGGGACAGGTCTCCTACGAGCAGTACTTC.

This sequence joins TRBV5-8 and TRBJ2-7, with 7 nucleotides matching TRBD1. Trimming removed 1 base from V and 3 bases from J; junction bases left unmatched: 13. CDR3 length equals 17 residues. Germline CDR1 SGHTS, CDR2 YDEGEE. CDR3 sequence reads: CASSLNWAGGTHYEQYF. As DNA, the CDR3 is TGTGCCAGCAGCTTGAATTGGGCAGGGGGTACCCACTACGAGCAGTACTTC. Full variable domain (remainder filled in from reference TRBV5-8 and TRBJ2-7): EAGVTQSPTHLIKTRGQQATLRCSPISGHTSVYWYQQALGLGLQFLLWYDEGEERNRGNFPPRFSGRQFPNYSSELNVNALELEDSALYLCASSLNWAGGTHYEQYFGPGTRLTVT.

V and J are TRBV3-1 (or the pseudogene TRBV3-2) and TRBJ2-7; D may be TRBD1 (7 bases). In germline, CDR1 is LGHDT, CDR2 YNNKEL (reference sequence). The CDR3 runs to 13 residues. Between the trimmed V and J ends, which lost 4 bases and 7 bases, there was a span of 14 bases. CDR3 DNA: TGTGCCAGCAGCCGAGGACAGGCGGGGGAGCAGTACTTC. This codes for CASSRGQAGEQYF.

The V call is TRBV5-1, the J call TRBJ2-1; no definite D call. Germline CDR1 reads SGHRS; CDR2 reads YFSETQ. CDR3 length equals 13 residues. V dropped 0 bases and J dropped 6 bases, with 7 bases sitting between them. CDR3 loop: CASSLVVVNEQFF. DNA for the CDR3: TGCGCCAGCAGCTTGGTGGTAGTCAATGAGCAGTTCTTC.

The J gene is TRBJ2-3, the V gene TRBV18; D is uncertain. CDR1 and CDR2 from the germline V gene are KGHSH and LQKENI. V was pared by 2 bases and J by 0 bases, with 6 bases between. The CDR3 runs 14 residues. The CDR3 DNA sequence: TGTGCCAGCTCACCAGGCCCTAGCACAGATACGCAGTATTTT. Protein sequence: CASSPGPSTDTQYF.

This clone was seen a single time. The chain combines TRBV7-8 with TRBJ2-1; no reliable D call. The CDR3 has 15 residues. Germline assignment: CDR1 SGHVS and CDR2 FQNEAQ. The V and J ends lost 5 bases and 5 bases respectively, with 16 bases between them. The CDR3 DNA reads TGTGCCAGCAGCACGCAGGCCCTCCTAAACAATGAGCAGTTCTTC. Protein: CASSTQALLNNEQFF.

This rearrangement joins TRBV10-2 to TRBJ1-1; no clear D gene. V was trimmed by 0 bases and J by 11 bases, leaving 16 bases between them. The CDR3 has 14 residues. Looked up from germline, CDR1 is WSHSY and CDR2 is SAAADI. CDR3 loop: CASSESKDRRGAFF. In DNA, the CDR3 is TGCGCCAGCAGTGAGTCCAAGGATAGACGGGGTGCTTTCTTT.

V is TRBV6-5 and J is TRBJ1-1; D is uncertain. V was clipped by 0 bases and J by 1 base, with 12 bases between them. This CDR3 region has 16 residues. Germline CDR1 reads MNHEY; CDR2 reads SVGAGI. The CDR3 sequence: CASSYSSENSNTEAFF. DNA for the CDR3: TGTGCCAGCAGTTACTCGAGCGAGAACTCGAACACTGAAGCTTTCTTT.

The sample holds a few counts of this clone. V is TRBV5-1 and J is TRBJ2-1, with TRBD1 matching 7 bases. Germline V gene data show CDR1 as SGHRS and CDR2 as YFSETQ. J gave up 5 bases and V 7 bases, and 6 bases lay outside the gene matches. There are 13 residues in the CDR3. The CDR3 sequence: CASRTGNNNEQFF. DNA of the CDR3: TGCGCCAGCCGGACAGGAAATAACAATGAGCAGTTCTTC. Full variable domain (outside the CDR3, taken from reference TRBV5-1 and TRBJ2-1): KAGVTQTPRYLIKTRGQQVTLSCSPISGHRSVSWYQQTPGQGLQFLFEYFSETQRNKGNFPGRFSGRQFSNSRSEMNVSTLELGDSALYLCASRTGNNNEQFFGPGTRLTVL.

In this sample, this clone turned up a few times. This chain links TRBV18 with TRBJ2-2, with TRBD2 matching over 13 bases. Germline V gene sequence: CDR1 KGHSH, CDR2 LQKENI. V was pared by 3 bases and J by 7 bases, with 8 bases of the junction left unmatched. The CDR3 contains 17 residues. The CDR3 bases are TGTGCCAGCTCACCGCAACTAGCGGGGGGGCCTGACGGGGAGCTGTTTTTT. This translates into CASSPQLAGGPDGELFF.

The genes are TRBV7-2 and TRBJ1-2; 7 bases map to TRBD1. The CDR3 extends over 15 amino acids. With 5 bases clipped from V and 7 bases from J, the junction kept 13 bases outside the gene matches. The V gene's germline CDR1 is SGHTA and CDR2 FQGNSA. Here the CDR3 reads CASSPFRDREGGYTF. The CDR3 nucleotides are TGTGCCAGCAGCCCCTTCCGGGACAGAGAGGGTGGCTACACCTTC.

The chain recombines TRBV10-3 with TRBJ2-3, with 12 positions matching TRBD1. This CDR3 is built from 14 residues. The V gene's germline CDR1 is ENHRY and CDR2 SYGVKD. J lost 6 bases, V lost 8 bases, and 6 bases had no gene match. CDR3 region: CAIQGQGAEDTQYF. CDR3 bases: TGTGCCATCCAGGGACAGGGGGCGGAGGATACGCAGTATTTT.

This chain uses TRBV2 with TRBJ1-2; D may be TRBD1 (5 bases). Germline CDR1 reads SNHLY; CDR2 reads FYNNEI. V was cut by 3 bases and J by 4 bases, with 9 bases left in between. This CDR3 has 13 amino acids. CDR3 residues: CASSDQGGYGYTF. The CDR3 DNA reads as TGTGCCAGCAGTGACCAGGGAGGCTATGGCTACACCTTC. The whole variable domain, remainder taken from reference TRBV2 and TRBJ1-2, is EPEVTQTPSHQVTQMGQEVILRCVPISNHLYFYWYRQILGQKVEFLVSFYNNEISEKSEIFDDQFSVERPDGSNFTLKIRSTKLEDSAMYFCASSDQGGYGYTFGSGTRLTVV.

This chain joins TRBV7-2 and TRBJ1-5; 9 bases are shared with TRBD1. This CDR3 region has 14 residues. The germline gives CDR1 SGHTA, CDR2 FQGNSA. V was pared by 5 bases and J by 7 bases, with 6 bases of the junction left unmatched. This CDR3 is CASSPDRGRQPQHF. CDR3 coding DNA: TGTGCCAGCAGCCCGGACAGGGGAAGGCAGCCCCAGCATTTT.

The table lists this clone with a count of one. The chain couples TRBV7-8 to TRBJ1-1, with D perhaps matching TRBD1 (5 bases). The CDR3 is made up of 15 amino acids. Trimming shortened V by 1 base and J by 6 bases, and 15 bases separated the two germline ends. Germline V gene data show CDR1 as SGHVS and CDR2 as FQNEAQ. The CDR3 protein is CASSLERAGIPEAFF. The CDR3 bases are TGTGCCAGCAGCTTAGAAAGGGCAGGGATCCCTGAAGCTTTCTTT.

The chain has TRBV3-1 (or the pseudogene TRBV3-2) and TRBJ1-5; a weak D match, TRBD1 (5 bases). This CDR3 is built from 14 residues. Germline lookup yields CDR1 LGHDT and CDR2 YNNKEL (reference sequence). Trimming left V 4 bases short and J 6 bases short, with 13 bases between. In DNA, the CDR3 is TGTGCCAGCAGCCTAGGGGACTTCGGTCAGCCCCAGCATTTT. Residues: CASSLGDFGQPQHF.

In DNA, the CDR3 is TGCGCCAGCAGTTCCAGCGGGAGGGGCTCAGATACGCAGTATTTT. Protein sequence: CASSSSGRGSDTQYF. The rearrangement links TRBV10-1 to TRBJ2-3; 10 bases fit TRBD2. V gave up 5 bases and J gave up 4 bases; unmatched junction bases: 6. Germline V gene lookup returns CDR1 WNHNN and CDR2 SYGVQD (reference sequence). The length of the CDR3 is 15 residues.

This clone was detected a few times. The CDR3, as DNA: TGTGCCAGCAGCCAAGTTATCAACTTTCAAGAGACCCAGTACTTC. This encodes CASSQVINFQETQYF. V gene TRBV3-1 (or the pseudogene TRBV3-2) combines with J gene TRBJ2-5; D not certain. Looked up from germline, CDR1 is LGHDT and CDR2 is YNNKEL (reference sequence). V shed 1 base and J shed 2 bases, with 11 bases lying between them. This CDR3 has 15 residues.

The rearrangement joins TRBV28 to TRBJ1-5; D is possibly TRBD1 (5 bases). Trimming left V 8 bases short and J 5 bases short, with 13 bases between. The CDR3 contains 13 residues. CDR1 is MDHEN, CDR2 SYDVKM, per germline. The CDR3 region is CASSGRRDQPQHF. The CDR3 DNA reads TGTGCCAGCTCAGGGCGGCGTGATCAGCCCCAGCATTTT.